This entry lists 4 T cell receptor beta chains sequenced from one sample in a study of T cell repertoires in cytomegalovirus infection. For these TCRs, the target antigens are not known. TCRdb passed the reads through MiXCR, listing each CDR3 protein once. Among some 920,000 distinct CDR3 sequences listed, 25% to 40% were seen once. The material was cultured CD8+ T cells from PBMCs, obtained from culture after CMV antigen stimulation. These receptors were taken from a human donor in good health (CMV status not recorded). Some clones in this sample may be carry-over from other donors' samples.

The chain employs TRBV12-5 and TRBJ2-2, with 9 positions matching TRBD1. CDR3 length: 15 amino acids. The trim removed 6 bases at V and 5 bases at J, leaving 7 bases unmatched. CDR1 and CDR2 from the germline V gene are LGHNT and FRNRAP. CDR3 residues: CASGPTGGLTGELFF. The CDR3 DNA sequence: TGTGCTAGTGGCCCTACAGGGGGCCTAACCGGGGAGCTGTTTTTT.

The rearrangement uses TRBV5-6 and TRBJ1-6; D gene uncertain. The germline V and J ends were trimmed by 0 bases and 7 bases, with 14 bases remaining between them. Per the germline V gene, CDR1 is SGHDT and CDR2 is YYEEEE. This CDR3 is 16 amino acids long. CDR3 nucleotide sequence: TGTGCCAGCAGCTTGGAGGCAGCGGGCCGAAATTCACCCCTCCACTTT. Protein sequence: CASSLEAAGRNSPLHF.

This clonotype was recorded at least ten times. The chain joins TRBV6-5 to TRBJ2-1; D is perhaps TRBD1 or TRBD2 (5 bases each). The V end was cut by 0 bases, the J end by 10 bases, with 25 bases between. Germline-derived CDR1 and CDR2 are MNHEY and SVGAGI. The CDR3 has 18 residues. CDR3 loop: CASSYSQEGELRFPEQFF. CDR3 coding DNA: TGTGCCAGCAGTTACTCTCAGGAAGGGGAGCTAAGGTTTCCGGAGCAGTTCTTC.

This clonotype appeared many times. V and J are TRBV7-2 and TRBJ1-2; D not certain. The CDR3 contains 13 residues. Germline CDR1 reads SGHTA; CDR2 reads FQGNSA. V lost 1 base and J 6 bases, leaving 9 bases between the germline ends. The CDR3 sequence is CASSLGRQNGYTF. The CDR3 DNA is TGTGCCAGCAGCTTAGGCCGGCAGAATGGCTACACCTTC.